The clone carrying this TCR beta chain has only a few counts. Its antigen is not known. Each CDR3 protein gets one entry after TCRdb re-called the RT-PCR reads with MiXCR. The table includes fewer than 250,000 distinct CDR3 sequences, about an eighth detected once. This CDR3 is 12 amino acids long. With V trimmed by 8 bases and J by 8 bases, 5 bases remained unmatched. The germline gives CDR1 SGHAT, CDR2 FQNNGV. The data were obtained in a study of response to subunit inactivated influenza vaccine. Study-wide results and caveats: Few new T cells, the authors suggested, are recruited by each seasonal influenza vaccination.

The source is a man aged 45 to 65 who received an inactivated influenza vaccine. V and J are TRBV11-2 and TRBJ2-1; TRBD2 matches at 8 bases. The input for sequencing was CD8+ T cells sorted from PBMCs, taken 5 days after vaccination. The CDR3 spells CASGTRAYEQFF. The CDR3 region has the DNA TGTGCCAGCGGGACTAGGGCATATGAGCAGTTCTTC.